These 23 T cell receptor beta chains were all obtained from the same sample, sequenced in a study of shared clonotypes between healthy human individuals (TCRdb year 2020). Library generation was performed with the immunoSEQ multiplex PCR assay. TCRdb limited this immuneACCESS table to in-frame rearrangements with V and J called. A share of clones is missing; checked studies link under half to unresolved V genes, and the rest is unexplained. A total of 950,000 to 1,200,000 clones appear in this sample, roughly 80% of them only once. Together, the top ten hold roughly 0.9% of the sample. The sequenced sample consisted of memory CD4+ T cells from PBMCs. The cell subset or site label, as the study defines it: CD45RA-negative fraction. The receptors shown here come from a man between 18 and 35 years old in good health. Some clones in this sample may be carry-over from other donors' samples.

The chain recombines TRBV6-6 with TRBJ1-2; 7 positions agree with TRBD1. Germline CDR1 reads MNHNY; CDR2 reads SVGAGI (reference sequence). The CDR3 sequence is 16 residues long. The ends lost 7 bases at V and 1 base at J; junction bases unmatched: 12. CDR3 in DNA: TGTGCCAGCATCCCGAGGGAGGGACAGATTAACTATGGCTACACCTTC. Translation: CASIPREGQINYGYTF.

This clone occurred many times. The rearrangement uses TRBV27 and TRBJ2-7; the D gene could be TRBD1 or TRBD2 (5 bases each). Per germline, CDR1 MNHEY and CDR2 SMNVEV (reference sequence). There are 12 residues in the CDR3. Trimming removed 5 bases at V and 9 bases at J, with 14 bases between. CDR3: CASSMGRVAQYF. The CDR3 nucleotides are TGTGCCAGCAGTATGGGGCGGGTGGCGCAGTACTTC.

This clone was counted a single time. The chain carries TRBV5-1 and TRBJ2-7; TRBD1 aligns across 8 bases. There are 15 residues in the CDR3. V gave up 4 bases and J gave up 1 base; unmatched junction bases: 7. CDR1 and CDR2 (germline): SGHRS, YFSETQ. As DNA, the CDR3 is TGCGCCAGCAGCATTACAGGGGGTTCATCCTACGAGCAGTACTTC. It translates to CASSITGGSSYEQYF.

This chain uses TRBV6-6 with TRBJ2-1, with no clear D. This CDR3 is built from 13 residues. V was shortened by 4 bases and J by 4 bases, with 8 bases between the two germline ends. The germline CDR1 and CDR2 sequences are MNHNY and SVGAGI (reference sequence). CDR3 DNA sequence: TGTGCCAGCAGTTTAACTAAATACAATGAGCAGTTCTTC. Residues: CASSLTKYNEQFF.

J is TRBJ2-7 and V is TRBV15, with no clear D. Trimming removed 3 bases at V and 3 bases at J, with 15 bases between. Germline V CDR1 and CDR2: LNHNV, YYDKDF (reference sequence). The CDR3 contains 15 residues. The CDR3 bases are TGTGCCACCAGCAGGGTGGGAAATAGGGTCTACGAGCAGTACTTC. This codes for CATSRVGNRVYEQYF. The full variable domain, in which reference TRBV15 and TRBJ2-7 provide the parts outside the CDR3, is DAMVIQNPRYQVTQFGKPVTLSCSQTLNHNVMYWYQQKSSQAPKLLFHYYDKDFNNEADTPDNFQSRRPNTSFCFLDIRSPGLGDTAMYLCATSRVGNRVYEQYFGPGTRLTVT.

This clone was recorded once. The DNA for the CDR3 is TGTGCCAGCAGTTTCCTGGGGACAGGGACAAATCAGCCCCAGCATTTT. It is translated as CASSFLGTGTNQPQHF. The V and J genes are TRBV28 and TRBJ1-5; 9 positions match TRBD1. After removal of 3 bases from V and 4 bases from J, the junction contained 7 bases not matched to a gene. Germline V CDR1 and CDR2: MDHEN, SYDVKM. The CDR3 loop spans 16 amino acids.

Of note for this clone: Other DNA sequences in this sample translate to the same CDR3. The chain employs TRBV5-1 and TRBJ1-4; possible D gene TRBD1, 5 bases. V was pared by 4 bases and J by 3 bases, with 10 bases between. CDR1 SGHRS and CDR2 YFSETQ come from the germline V gene. This CDR3 has 14 residues. The CDR3 bases are TGCGCCAGCAGCCCTCAGGGAGCTAATGAAAAACTGTTTTTT. This sequence encodes CASSPQGANEKLFF.

This sequence joins TRBV19 and TRBJ1-5; 7 bases align to TRBD1. The germline CDR1 and CDR2 sequences are LNHDA and SQIVND (reference sequence). CDR3 length: 15 amino acids. The ends lost 5 bases at V and 2 bases at J; junction bases unmatched: 6. The CDR3 nucleotides read TGTGCCAGTAGTGGGAGGGGGCTGGGCAATCAGCCCCAGCATTTT. Translated: CASSGRGLGNQPQHF.

The genes are TRBV28 and TRBJ1-5, with TRBD1 as a possible D gene (5 bases). Germline V gene sequence: CDR1 MDHEN, CDR2 SYDVKM. There are 17 residues in the CDR3. Trimming removed 2 bases at V and 1 base at J, with 15 bases between. CDR3 amino acids: CASSLRNYGGSNQPQHF. CDR3 DNA sequence: TGTGCCAGCAGTTTACGGAATTATGGGGGAAGCAATCAGCCCCAGCATTTT.

As for this clone: Other DNA sequences from this sample encode an identical CDR3 as well. This sequence joins TRBV15 and TRBJ1-2; 12 bases map to TRBD1. Germline V gene sequence: CDR1 LNHNV, CDR2 YYDKDF (reference sequence). The CDR3 consists of 15 residues. After removal of 6 bases from V and 7 bases from J, the junction contained 9 bases not matched to a gene. CDR3 sequence (DNA): TGTGCCACCAGTCGGGACAGGGGGCGCCTTGGTGGCTACACCTTC. This sequence encodes CATSRDRGRLGGYTF.

This clone was picked up a small number of times. The rearrangement uses TRBV2 and TRBJ1-1; D gene unclear. CDR3 length: 11 amino acids. V lost 1 base, J lost 4 bases, and 1 base lay in between. Germline CDR1 SNHLY, CDR2 FYNNEI. The CDR3 sequence is CASSEVTEAFF. CDR3 bases: TGTGCCAGCAGTGAAGTCACTGAAGCTTTCTTT.

The V and J genes are TRBV10-3 and TRBJ2-7, with D possibly matching TRBD2 (6 bases). Germline V gene data show CDR1 as ENHRY and CDR2 as SYGVKD. V gave up 8 bases and J gave up 4 bases, with 18 bases separating them. The CDR3 consists of 14 residues. The CDR3: CAIRPVLSGYEQYF. The CDR3 nucleotides read TGTGCCATCCGCCCCGTACTAAGCGGGTACGAGCAGTACTTC.

The rearrangement links TRBV5-8 to TRBJ2-3; weak D call: TRBD2 (6 bases). The CDR3 is 16 amino acids. Germline loops: CDR1 SGHTS, CDR2 YDEGEE. Between the trimmed V and J ends, which lost 4 bases and 3 bases, there was a span of 18 bases. The CDR3 coding sequence is TGTGCCAGCAGCCTGCGGGTATCTGGGGGGACAGATACGCAGTATTTT. Protein product: CASSLRVSGGTDTQYF.

The J gene is TRBJ1-3, the V gene TRBV11-2, with TRBD1 matching over 7 bases. With V trimmed by 5 bases and J by 2 bases, 9 bases remained unmatched. The CDR3 is 16 residues long. In germline, CDR1 is SGHAT, CDR2 FQNNGV. The CDR3 reads CASSLGQPFPGNTIYF. The DNA of the CDR3 is TGTGCCAGCAGCCTGGGACAGCCGTTTCCTGGAAACACCATATATTTT.

The V gene is TRBV5-8, the J gene TRBJ2-1; tentative D call: TRBD1 (5 bases). Trimming left V 4 bases short and J 7 bases short, with 15 bases between. This CDR3 region has 14 residues. Germline V gene sequence: CDR1 SGHTS, CDR2 YDEGEE. The DNA for the CDR3 is TGTGCCAGCAGCGAAATGGCAGGGATGAATGAGCAGTTCTTC. Encoded protein: CASSEMAGMNEQFF.

The chain carries TRBV28 and TRBJ2-1; perhaps TRBD2 as D (5 bases). The CDR3 is 16 residues long. V was pared by 3 bases and J by 1 base, with 13 bases between. Germline V gene data show CDR1 as MDHEN and CDR2 as SYDVKM. The CDR3 region is CASSFPWGDSYNEQFF. The CDR3 DNA reads TGTGCCAGCAGTTTTCCCTGGGGAGATTCCTACAATGAGCAGTTCTTC.

The chain recombines TRBV18 with TRBJ2-7, with D perhaps matching TRBD1 (5 bases). CDR1 is KGHSH and CDR2 is LQKENI in the germline V gene. The CDR3 sequence is 15 residues long. The ends were cut back, 1 base at V and 6 bases at J, with 16 bases in the middle. As DNA, the CDR3 is TGTGCCAGCTCACCACGTCAGGACATATCTGGCGAGCAGTACTTC. Encoded protein: CASSPRQDISGEQYF.

The chain has TRBV7-9 and TRBJ1-2; no definite D call. V was pared by 1 base and J by 4 bases, with 13 bases between. This CDR3 is built from 15 residues. Germline V gene lookup returns CDR1 SEHNR and CDR2 FQNEAQ (reference sequence). CDR3 amino acids: CASSLGEAASYGYTF. As DNA, the CDR3 is TGTGCCAGCAGCTTAGGGGAGGCGGCATCCTATGGCTACACCTTC. The variable domain in full, completed from reference TRBV7-9 and TRBJ1-2, reads DTGVSQNPRHKITKRGQNVTFRCDPISEHNRLYWYRQTLGQGPEFLTYFQNEAQLEKSRLLSDRFSAERPKGSFSTLEIQRTEQGDSAMYLCASSLGEAASYGYTFGSGTRLTVV.

This chain joins TRBV5-1 and TRBJ1-5; TRBD1 agrees at 10 bases. Trimming took 4 bases from V and 5 from J; bases not matched to a gene: 3. CDR3 length: 14 amino acids. Germline V gene lookup returns CDR1 SGHRS and CDR2 YFSETQ. The CDR3 sequence: CASSPGTGDQPQHF. CDR3 sequence (DNA): TGCGCCAGCAGCCCAGGGACAGGGGATCAGCCCCAGCATTTT.

The chain links TRBV7-2 to TRBJ1-6; tentatively, D is TRBD1 (6 bases). CDR1 is SGHTA and CDR2 is FQGNSA in the germline V gene. V lost 0 bases and J lost 7, with 10 bases in between. This CDR3 is 15 amino acids long. This CDR3 reads CASSLAWQGNSPLHF. The CDR3, as DNA: TGTGCCAGCAGCTTAGCCTGGCAGGGGAATTCACCCCTCCACTTT.

The chain employs TRBV9 and TRBJ1-1, with TRBD1 matching 9 bases. The CDR3 spans 14 residues. The ends lost 4 bases at V and 4 bases at J; junction bases unmatched: 5. Germline V gives CDR1 SGDLS, CDR2 YYNGEE. CDR3: CASSPRDRATEAFF. In DNA, the CDR3 is TGTGCCAGCAGCCCACGGGACAGGGCCACTGAAGCTTTCTTT.

This chain uses TRBV4-2 with TRBJ2-3; the D is unclear. Germline CDR1 is LGHNA and CDR2 is YNFKEQ. CDR3 size: 16 residues. V was trimmed by 1 base and J by 0 bases, leaving 11 bases between them. CDR3 in amino acids: CASSQVGSASTDTQYF. The CDR3 DNA reads as TGTGCCAGCAGCCAAGTAGGCAGCGCTAGCACAGATACGCAGTATTTT.

This chain's CDR3 is CASSTRLAGGGEQFF. The CDR3, as DNA: TGTGCCAGCAGTACCAGACTAGCGGGAGGGGGTGAGCAGTTCTTC. The chain has TRBV27 and TRBJ2-1; TRBD2 aligns across 14 bases. The CDR3 covers 15 residues. V dropped 5 bases and J dropped 9; count of bases not matched to a gene: 6. The germline CDR1 and CDR2 sequences are MNHEY and SMNVEV (reference sequence).